Included here is one T cell receptor (beta chain) sequence, with context. Its target antigen remains unknown. Qualities for individual bases were not recorded, and no much larger clone is one base off. This sample is drawn from a study of T cell repertoires in cytomegalovirus infection (dated by TCRdb to between 2019 and 2020). Regarding the complete study: The HLA type of each donor mattered for the analysis, because public TCR beta signatures pointed to carriage of CMV infection along with the matching HLA type.

Sequencing instrument: Illumina HiSeq 1500. TCRdb's own reprocessing of the public reads used fastp at Q25 and MiXCR and kept productive beta chains. Entries are consolidated by CDR3 protein sequence, retaining the most common genes and DNA. This sample is represented by hundreds of thousands of distinct CDR3 sequences; around a sixth of them were singletons. The ten largest clones represent 9.5% to 15% of the sample. CDR1 is given as DFQATT and CDR2 as SNEGSKA, both from the germline V gene (reference sequence). V gives up 2 bases and J gives up 6 bases, and the segment between their germline ends measures 8 bases. The CDR3 measures 11 amino acids from cysteine to phenylalanine. This entry keeps only the CDR3 DNA: 33 bases, framed from base 1. What the research found in general, with its limitations: In both this cohort and an independent roughly 350-donor cohort, the cumulative frequency of public TCR beta family members distinguished carriers of CMV infection plus the relevant HLA type. The ex vivo response was dominated by HLA-C-restricted CMV-specific TCR beta clonotypes, and the single most frequent clonotype in two of eight donors was supplied by these HLA-C-restricted clonotypes.

Sequenced sample: PBMCs. The chain was built from TRBV20-1 and TRBJ2-7; the D gene remains uncertain. This TCR was sampled from a human donor in good health (CMV status not recorded). Some clones in this sample may be carry-over from other donors' samples. DNA sequence: TGCAGTGCTAGACCAAACAGCGAGCAGTACTTC. The encoded protein is CSARPNSEQYF.